The 3 T cell receptor beta chains in this list originate from one sample, sequenced in a study of control samples from healthy donors and cancer patients. The assay was immunoSEQ multiplex PCR, and TCRdb's table has in-frame clones only and misses some. The table has roughly 170,000 clones, over 85% seen once; the top ten hold over 4%. Sequencing was carried out using blood. The source of these receptors is a woman aged 55-69 years in good health.

This clone was counted a single time. This chain uses TRBV2 with TRBJ2-3; 11 positions match TRBD1. The CDR3 covers 14 residues. The germline gives CDR1 SNHLY, CDR2 FYNNEI. V shed 6 bases, J shed 6 bases, and the junction held 5 bases outside the gene matches. CDR3 protein: CASRTDRGPDTQYF. DNA of the CDR3: TGTGCCAGCAGGACGGACAGGGGGCCCGATACGCAGTATTTT.

The rearrangement joins TRBV6-6 to TRBJ2-1, with a weak D call TRBD2 (6 bases). CDR1 and CDR2 (germline): MNHNY, SVGAGI (reference sequence). Trimming left V 4 bases short and J 6 bases short, with 10 bases between. The CDR3 runs 13 residues. Here the CDR3 DNA reads TGTGCCAGCAGTTCGGACGGGGGCAATGAGCAGTTCTTC. This codes for CASSSDGGNEQFF.

CDR3 DNA sequence: TGTGCCACCAAGGACAGGGGGCGCGGAAAACTGTTTTTT. This translates into CATKDRGRGKLFF. This chain joins TRBV2 and TRBJ1-4; TRBD1 aligns across 11 bases. The CDR3 extends over 13 amino acids. The V and J ends lost 10 bases and 10 bases, in that order; junction bases with no gene match: 8. Germline lookup yields CDR1 SNHLY and CDR2 FYNNEI.